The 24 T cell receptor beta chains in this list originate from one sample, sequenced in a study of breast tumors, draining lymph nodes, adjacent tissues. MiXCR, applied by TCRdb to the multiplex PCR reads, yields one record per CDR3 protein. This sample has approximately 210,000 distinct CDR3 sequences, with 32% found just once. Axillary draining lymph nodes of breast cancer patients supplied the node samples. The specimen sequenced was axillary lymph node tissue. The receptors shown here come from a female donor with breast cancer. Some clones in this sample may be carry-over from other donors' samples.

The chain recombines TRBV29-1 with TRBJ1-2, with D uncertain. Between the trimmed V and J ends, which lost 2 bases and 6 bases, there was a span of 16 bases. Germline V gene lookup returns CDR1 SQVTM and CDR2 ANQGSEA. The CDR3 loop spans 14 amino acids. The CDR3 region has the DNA TGCAGCGTTGAATTGGTGGGGAGAGGTGATGGCTACACCTTC. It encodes CSVELVGRGDGYTF.

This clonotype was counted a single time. The CDR3 sequence is CATSREARASVVINEQYF. The CDR3 DNA is TGTGCCACCAGCAGAGAGGCCAGGGCTTCAGTGGTCATCAACGAGCAGTACTTC. The V call is TRBV15, the J call TRBJ2-7; tentative D call: TRBD1 (5 bases). Germline V gene data show CDR1 as LNHNV and CDR2 as YYDKDF (reference sequence). There are 18 residues in the CDR3. With 0 bases removed from V and 5 bases from J, the gap between germline ends came to 23 bases.

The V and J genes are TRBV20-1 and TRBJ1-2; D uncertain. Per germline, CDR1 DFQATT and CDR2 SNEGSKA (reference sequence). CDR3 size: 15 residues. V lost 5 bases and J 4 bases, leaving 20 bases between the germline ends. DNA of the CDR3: TGCAGTGCTCCCCAAGATCGGGGTTTAACCTATGGCTACACCTTC. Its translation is CSAPQDRGLTYGYTF.

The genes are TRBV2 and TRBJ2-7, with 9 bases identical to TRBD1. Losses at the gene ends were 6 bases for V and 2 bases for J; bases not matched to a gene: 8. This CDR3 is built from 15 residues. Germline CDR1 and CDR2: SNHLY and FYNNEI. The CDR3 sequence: CASRARRDRAYEQYF. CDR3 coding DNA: TGTGCCAGCAGGGCTCGACGGGACAGGGCCTACGAGCAGTACTTC.

This CDR3 reads CASSYPTGSSSYEQYF. CDR3 in DNA: TGTGCCAGTAGTTATCCGACAGGGTCCTCCTCCTACGAGCAGTACTTC. The chain recombines TRBV19 with TRBJ2-7; 7 bases align to TRBD1. Germline values: CDR1 LNHDA, CDR2 SQIVND (reference sequence). The V segment lost 5 bases and the J segment 0 bases; nucleotides outside the gene matches: 10. The CDR3 contains 16 residues.

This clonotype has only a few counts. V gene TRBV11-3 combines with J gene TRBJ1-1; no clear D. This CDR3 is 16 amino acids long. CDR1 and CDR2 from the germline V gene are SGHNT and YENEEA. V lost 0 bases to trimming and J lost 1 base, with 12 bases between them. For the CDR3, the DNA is TGTGCCAGCAGCTTAGATTCCAGTTACGAGAACACTGAAGCTTTCTTT. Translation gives CASSLDSSYENTEAFF. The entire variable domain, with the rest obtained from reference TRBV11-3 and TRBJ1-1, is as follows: EAGVVQSPRYKIIEKKQPVAFWCNPISGHNTLYWYLQNLGQGPELLIRYENEEAVDDSQLPKDRFSAERLKGVDSTLKIQPAELGDSAVYLCASSLDSSYENTEAFFGQGTRLTVV.

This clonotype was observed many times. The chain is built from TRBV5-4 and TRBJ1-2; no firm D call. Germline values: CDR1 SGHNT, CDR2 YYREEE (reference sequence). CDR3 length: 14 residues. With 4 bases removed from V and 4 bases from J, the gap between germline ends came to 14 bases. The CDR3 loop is CASSPTTQPYGYTF. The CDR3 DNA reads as TGTGCCAGCAGCCCCACGACGCAACCCTATGGCTACACCTTC.

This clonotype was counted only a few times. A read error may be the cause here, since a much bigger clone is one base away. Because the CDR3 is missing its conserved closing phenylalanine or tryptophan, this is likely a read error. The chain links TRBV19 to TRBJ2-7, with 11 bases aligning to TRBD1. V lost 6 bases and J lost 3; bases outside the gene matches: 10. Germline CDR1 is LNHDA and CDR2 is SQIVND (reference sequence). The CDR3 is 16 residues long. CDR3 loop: CASRPIGTGGIYEQYS. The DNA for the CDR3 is TGTGCCAGTAGGCCTATCGGGACAGGGGGTATCTACGAGCAGTACTCC.

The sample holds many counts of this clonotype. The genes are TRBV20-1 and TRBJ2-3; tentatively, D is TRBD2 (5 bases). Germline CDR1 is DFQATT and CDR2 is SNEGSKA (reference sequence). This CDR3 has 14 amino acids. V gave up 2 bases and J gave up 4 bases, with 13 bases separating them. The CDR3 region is CSARKSASPDTQYF. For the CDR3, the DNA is TGCAGTGCTAGAAAATCGGCTAGCCCAGATACGCAGTATTTT.

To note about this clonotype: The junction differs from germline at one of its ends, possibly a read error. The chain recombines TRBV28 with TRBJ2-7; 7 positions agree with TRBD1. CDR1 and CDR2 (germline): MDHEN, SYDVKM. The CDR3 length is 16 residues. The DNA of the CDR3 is TGTGCCAGCAGGGGTGTTAGGGGGCGCAGCTCCTACGGGCAGTACTTC. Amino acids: CASRGVRGRSSYGQYF. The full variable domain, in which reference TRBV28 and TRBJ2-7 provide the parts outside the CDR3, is DVKVTQSSRYLVKRTGEKVFLECVQDMDHENMFWYRQDPGLGLRLIYFSYDVKMKEKGDIPEGYSVSREKKERFSLILESASTNQTSMYLCASRGVRGRSSYGQYFGPGTRLTVT.

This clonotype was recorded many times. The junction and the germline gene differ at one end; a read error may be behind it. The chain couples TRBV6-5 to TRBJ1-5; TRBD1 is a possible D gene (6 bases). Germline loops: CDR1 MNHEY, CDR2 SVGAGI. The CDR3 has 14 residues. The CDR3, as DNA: TGTGCCAGCAGCCCGGGACAACGCAAGCAGCCCCAGCATTTT. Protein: CASSPGQRKQPQHF.

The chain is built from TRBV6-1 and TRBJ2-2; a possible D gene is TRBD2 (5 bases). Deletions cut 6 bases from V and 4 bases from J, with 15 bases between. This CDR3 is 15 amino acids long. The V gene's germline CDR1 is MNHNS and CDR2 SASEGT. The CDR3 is CASRRRARGTGELFF. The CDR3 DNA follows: TGTGCCAGCAGGCGGCGGGCTAGAGGCACCGGGGAGCTGTTTTTT.

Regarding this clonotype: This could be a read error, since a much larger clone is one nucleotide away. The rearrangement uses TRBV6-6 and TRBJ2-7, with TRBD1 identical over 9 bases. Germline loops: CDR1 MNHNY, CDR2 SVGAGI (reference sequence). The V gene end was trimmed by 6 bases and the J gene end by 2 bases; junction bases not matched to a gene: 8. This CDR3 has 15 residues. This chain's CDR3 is CASSKTGQGPYEQYF. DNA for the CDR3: TGTGCCAGCAGCAAGACGGGACAGGGACCCTACGAGCAGTACTTC.

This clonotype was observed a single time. As DNA, the CDR3 is TGTGCCACCAGTGATCCACTAGCGGGATTTGAGCAGTTCTTC. Translation gives CATSDPLAGFEQFF. The chain carries TRBV24-1 and TRBJ2-1; 10 positions agree with TRBD2. The CDR3 extends over 14 amino acids. Germline CDR1 KGHDR, CDR2 SFDVKD. With 3 bases clipped from V and 9 bases from J, the junction kept 4 bases outside the gene matches.

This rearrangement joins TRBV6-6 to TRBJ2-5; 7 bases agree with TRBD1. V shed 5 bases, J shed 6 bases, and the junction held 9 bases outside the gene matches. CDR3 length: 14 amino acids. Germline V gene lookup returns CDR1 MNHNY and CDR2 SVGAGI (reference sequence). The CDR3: CASSPRDRSKTQYF. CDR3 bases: TGTGCCAGCAGTCCCCGGGACAGAAGTAAGACCCAGTACTTC.

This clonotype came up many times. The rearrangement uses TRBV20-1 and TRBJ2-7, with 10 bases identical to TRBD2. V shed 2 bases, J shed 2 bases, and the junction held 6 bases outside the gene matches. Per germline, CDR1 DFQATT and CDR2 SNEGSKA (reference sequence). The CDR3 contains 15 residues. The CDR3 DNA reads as TGCAGTGCTAGACATGGACTAGCGGCGACCTACGAGCAGTACTTC. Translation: CSARHGLAATYEQYF.

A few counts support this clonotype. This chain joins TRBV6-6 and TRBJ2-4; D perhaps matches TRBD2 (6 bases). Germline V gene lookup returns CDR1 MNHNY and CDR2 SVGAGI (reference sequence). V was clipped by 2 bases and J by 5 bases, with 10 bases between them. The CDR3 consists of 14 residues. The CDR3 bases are TGTGCCAGCAGTTACGGCGGGAACGAAAACATTCAGTACTTC. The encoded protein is CASSYGGNENIQYF.

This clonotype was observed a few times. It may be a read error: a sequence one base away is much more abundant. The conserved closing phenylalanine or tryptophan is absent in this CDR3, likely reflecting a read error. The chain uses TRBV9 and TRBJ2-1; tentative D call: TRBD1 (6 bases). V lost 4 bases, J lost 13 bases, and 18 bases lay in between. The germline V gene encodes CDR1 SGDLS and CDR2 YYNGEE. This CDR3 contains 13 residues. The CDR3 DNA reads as TGTGCCAGCAGCTACAGGACAGCCGGGGTTCAGTTCTCC. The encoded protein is CASSYRTAGVQFS.

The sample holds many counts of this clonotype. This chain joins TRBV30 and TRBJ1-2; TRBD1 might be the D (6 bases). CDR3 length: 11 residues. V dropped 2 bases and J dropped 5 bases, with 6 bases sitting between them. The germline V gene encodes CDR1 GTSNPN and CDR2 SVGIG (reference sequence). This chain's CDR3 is CAWSTGYGYTF. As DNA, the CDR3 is TGTGCCTGGAGTACAGGGTATGGCTACACCTTC.

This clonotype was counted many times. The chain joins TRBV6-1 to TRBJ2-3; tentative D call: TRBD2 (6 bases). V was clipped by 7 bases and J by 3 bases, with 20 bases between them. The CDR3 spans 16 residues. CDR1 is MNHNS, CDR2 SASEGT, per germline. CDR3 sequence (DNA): TGTGCCAGCAATGTCGGCGGCGGGAAGATAACAGATACGCAGTATTTT. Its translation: CASNVGGGKITDTQYF.

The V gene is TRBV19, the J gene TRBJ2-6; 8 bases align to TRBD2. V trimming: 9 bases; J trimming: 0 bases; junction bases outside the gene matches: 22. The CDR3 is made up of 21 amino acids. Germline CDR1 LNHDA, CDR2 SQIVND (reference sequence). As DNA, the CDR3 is TGTGCCAGGACCCCCTCGGGGAGCGGGAGTATAACGAGCTCTGGGGCCAACGTCCTGACTTTC. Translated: CARTPSGSGSITSSGANVLTF. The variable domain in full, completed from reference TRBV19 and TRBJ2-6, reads DGGITQSPKYLFRKEGQNVTLSCEQNLNHDAMYWYRQDPGQGLRLIYYSQIVNDFQKGDIAEGYSVSREKKESFPLTVTSAQKNPTAFYLCARTPSGSGSITSSGANVLTFGAGSRLTVL.

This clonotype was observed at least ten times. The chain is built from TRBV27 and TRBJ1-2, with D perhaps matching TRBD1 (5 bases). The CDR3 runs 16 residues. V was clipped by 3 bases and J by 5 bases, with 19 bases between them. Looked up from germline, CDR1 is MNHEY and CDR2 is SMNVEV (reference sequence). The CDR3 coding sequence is TGTGCCAGCAGTTTTATCAGCGGGACGGTTATTTATGGCTACACCTTC. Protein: CASSFISGTVIYGYTF.

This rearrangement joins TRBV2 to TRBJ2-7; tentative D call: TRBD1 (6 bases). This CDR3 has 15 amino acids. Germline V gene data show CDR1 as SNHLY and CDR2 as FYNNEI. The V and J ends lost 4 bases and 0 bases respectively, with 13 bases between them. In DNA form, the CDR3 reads TGTGCCAGCAGTGTGGGACACCTGAGCTCCTACGAGCAGTACTTC. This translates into CASSVGHLSSYEQYF.

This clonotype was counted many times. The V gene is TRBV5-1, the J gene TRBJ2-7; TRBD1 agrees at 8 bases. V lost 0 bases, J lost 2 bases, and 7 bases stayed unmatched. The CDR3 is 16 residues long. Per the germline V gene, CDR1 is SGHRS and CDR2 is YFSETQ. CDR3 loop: CASSLGAGGLAYEQYF. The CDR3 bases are TGCGCCAGCAGCTTGGGGGCAGGGGGCTTAGCCTACGAGCAGTACTTC.